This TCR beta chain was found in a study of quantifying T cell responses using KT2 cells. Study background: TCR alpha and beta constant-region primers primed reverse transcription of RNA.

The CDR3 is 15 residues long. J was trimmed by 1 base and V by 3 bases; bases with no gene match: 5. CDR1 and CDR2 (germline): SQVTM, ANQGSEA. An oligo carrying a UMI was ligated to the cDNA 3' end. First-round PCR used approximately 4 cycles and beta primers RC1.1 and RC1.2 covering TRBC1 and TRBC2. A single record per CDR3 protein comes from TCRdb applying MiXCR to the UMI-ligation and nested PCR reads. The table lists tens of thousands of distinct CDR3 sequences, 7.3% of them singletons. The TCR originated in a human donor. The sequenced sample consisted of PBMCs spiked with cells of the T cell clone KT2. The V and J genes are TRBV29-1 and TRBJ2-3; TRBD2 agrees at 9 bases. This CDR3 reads CSVELGGGGTDTQYF. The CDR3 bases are TGCAGCGTTGAGCTAGGCGGGGGGGGCACAGATACGCAGTATTTT.